The clone carrying this TCR beta chain was seen just once. Germline V gene sequence: CDR1 SGHRS, CDR2 YFSETQ. With 0 bases removed from V and 3 bases from J, the gap between germline ends came to 11 bases. The CDR3 totals 15 residues. This entry is derived from a study of blood T cell repertoires in COVID-19. Libraries were prepared by immunoSEQ multiplex PCR; TCRdb keeps only in-frame clonotypes and omits some of them. Of nearly 350,000 clones listed, around 86% are singletons. V gene TRBV5-1 combines with J gene TRBJ2-3; D is possibly TRBD2 (6 bases). The source of this sequence is a woman aged 50 to 60 with COVID-19, enrolled during active disease. Material for sequencing was peripheral blood. CDR3 region: CASSLGDFDTDTQYF. The CDR3, as DNA: TGCGCCAGCAGCTTGGGGGACTTCGATACAGATACGCAGTATTTT.